The clone carrying this TCR beta chain was detected only a few times. The TCR beta CDR3 regions underwent amplification using RNA transcripts as the source. First-round RT-PCR with HTBI primers amplified the TCR CDR3 region. TCRdb passed the multiplex PCR reads through MiXCR, listing each CDR3 protein once. The sample records 90,000 to 120,000 distinct CDR3 sequences, 16% being singletons. The source of the sample is a study of T cells in Graves' hyperthyroidism and ophthalmopathy. When ophthalmopathy did not progress within 18 months, Graves' hyperthyroidism was considered stable. Germline CDR1 and CDR2: DFQATT and SNEGSKA (reference sequence). Trimming removed 2 bases from V and 1 base from J; junction bases left unmatched: 9. This CDR3 has 17 residues.

The sample was blood. The rearrangement uses TRBV20-1 and TRBJ1-1, with TRBD1 matching over 11 bases. This sequence was found in a woman aged 50 to 60 with Graves' hyperthyroidism. CDR3 region: CSARPPDRGLWNTEAFF. The DNA for the CDR3 is TGCAGTGCTAGACCGCCGGACAGGGGGCTTTGGAACACTGAAGCTTTCTTT.